Reported below is one TCR beta chain. The data belong to a study of CD8 T cells in Susac syndrome. Germline V gene sequence: CDR1 SQVTM, CDR2 ANQGSEA. With V trimmed by 4 bases and J by 2 bases, 18 bases remained unmatched. There are 20 residues in the CDR3. Reverse transcription used about 0.45 to 1 ug RNA and random hexamers. One entry per CDR3 protein results from TCRdb running MiXCR on the immunoSEQ multiplex PCR reads. The table has about 200,000 distinct CDR3 sequences, more than 85% seen once. This chain uses TRBV29-1 with TRBJ2-3; 13 bases map to TRBD2. The sequencing sample was made of CD4+ T cells from PBMCs. The TCR originated in a human donor with multiple sclerosis. The DNA for the CDR3 is TGCAGCGTTGGCGGAGGTATTTGGGGGACTAGCGGGACCTACACAGATACGCAGTATTTT. Translating it yields CSVGGGIWGTSGTYTDTQYF.